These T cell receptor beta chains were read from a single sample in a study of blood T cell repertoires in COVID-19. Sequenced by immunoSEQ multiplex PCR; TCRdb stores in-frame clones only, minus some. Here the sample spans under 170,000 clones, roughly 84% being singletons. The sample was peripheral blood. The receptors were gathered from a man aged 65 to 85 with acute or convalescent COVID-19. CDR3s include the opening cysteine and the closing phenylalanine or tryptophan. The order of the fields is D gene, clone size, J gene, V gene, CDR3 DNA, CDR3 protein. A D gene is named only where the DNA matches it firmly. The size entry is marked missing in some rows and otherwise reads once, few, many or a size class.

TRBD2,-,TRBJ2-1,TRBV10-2,TGCGCCACGGGGGGGGGCCTCAATGAGCAGTTCTTC,CATGGGLNEQFF
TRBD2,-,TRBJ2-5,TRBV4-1,TGCGCCAGCAGCCAAGTTCGACTCGGGGGGATTCAAGAGACCCAGTACTTC,CASSQVRLGGIQETQYF
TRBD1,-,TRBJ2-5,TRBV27,TGTGCCAGCAGTACCTATACAGGGGAAGAGACCCAGTACTTC,CASSTYTGEETQYF
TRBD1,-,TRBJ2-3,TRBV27,TGTGCCAGCAGTTTGGGACAGGGTTCAGGAGATACGCAGTATTTT,CASSLGQGSGDTQYF
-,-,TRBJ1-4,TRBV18,TGTGCCAGCTCACCACCCCAGGGGCGAGGCGAAAAACTGTTTTTT,CASSPPQGRGEKLFF
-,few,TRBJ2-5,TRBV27,TGTGCCAGCAGTTCGGAGACCCAGTACTTC,CASSSETQYF
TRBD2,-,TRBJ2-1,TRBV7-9,TGTGCCACTCCGCGGAAAGCGGGAGGTTCGGGAAATGAGCAGTTCTTC,CATPRKAGGSGNEQFF
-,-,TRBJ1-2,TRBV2,TGTGCCAGCAGCGACAGAGCTTCCTATGGCTACACCTTC,CASSDRASYGYTF
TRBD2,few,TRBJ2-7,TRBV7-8,TGTGCCAGCAGCACCGGGACTAGCGGGAGCGGCGAGCAGTACTTC,CASSTGTSGSGEQYF
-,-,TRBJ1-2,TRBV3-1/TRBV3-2,TGTGCCAGCAGCCAGAGGGACTTCCCTGTCCGTATAAACTATGGCTACACCTTC,CASSQRDFPVRINYGYTF
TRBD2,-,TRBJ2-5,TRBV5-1,TGCGCCAGCAGCTTGGGGACTAGCATTCAAGAGACCCAGTACTTC,CASSLGTSIQETQYF
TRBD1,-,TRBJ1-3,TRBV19,TGTGCCAGTAGTCTGACGGGACAGGCCTCTGGAAACACCATATATTTT,CASSLTGQASGNTIYF
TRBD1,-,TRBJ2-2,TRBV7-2,TGTGCCAGCAGGTTACAGGGGACCGGGGAGCTGTTTTTT,CASRLQGTGELFF
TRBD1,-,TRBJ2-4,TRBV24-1,TGTGCCACCAGTGGGGGGACAGAGAACATTCAGTACTTC,CATSGGTENIQYF
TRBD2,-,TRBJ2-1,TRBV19,TGTGCCAGTAGTATGATCACTAGCGGGGGGAATGAGCAGTTCTTC,CASSMITSGGNEQFF
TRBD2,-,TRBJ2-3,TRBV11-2,TGTGCCAGCAGCCTAGTGGGCGGGAGGGTCAGTTGGGCAGATACGCAGTATTTT,CASSLVGGRVSWADTQYF
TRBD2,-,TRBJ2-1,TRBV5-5,TGTGCCAGCAGCTCCCGACTAGCGGACGACAATGAGCAGTTCTTC,CASSSRLADDNEQFF